Listed below are T cell receptor beta chains from one sample, sequenced in a study of cytomegalovirus exposure and HLA in healthy donors. Generated by immunoSEQ multiplex PCR, the TCRdb table keeps only in-frame clones and is missing some. This table holds approximately 170,000 clones, approximately 70% found once. Sequenced sample: PBMCs. The receptors stem from a woman younger than 35 in good health and CMV-seropositive. Each CDR3 is given with its conserved first and last residue. The D gene is left open where the match is weak. Only part of the rows carry a size: once, few, many, or a class if the clone is expanded.

TRBV27	TRBJ1-4	few	.	CASSLSIPRLRRSATNEKLFF	TGTGCCAGCAGTTTATCGATCCCCAGACTCCGACGATCAGCAACTAATGAAAAACTGTTTTTT
TRBV5-1	TRBJ1-1	.	.	CASSLSTPGDTEAFF	TGCGCCAGCAGCTTGTCGACCCCGGGGGACACTGAAGCTTTCTTT
TRBV7-3	TRBJ2-5	.	.	CASSLYLTDQETQYF	TGTGCCAGCAGCTTATACTTGACAGACCAAGAGACCCAGTACTTC
TRBV30	TRBJ2-1	.	TRBD2	CAWSSTSGGASSYNEQFF	TGTGCCTGGAGTTCTACTAGCGGGGGAGCCAGCTCCTACAATGAGCAGTTCTTC
TRBV5-1	TRBJ1-2	.	TRBD1	CASSREQGANYGYTF	TGCGCCAGCAGCCGGGAACAGGGGGCCAACTATGGCTACACCTTC
TRBV9	TRBJ1-4	.	.	CASSATGSRHEKLFF	TGTGCCAGCAGCGCAACAGGGTCAAGACATGAAAAACTGTTTTTT
TRBV18	TRBJ1-2	.	.	CASSPQRGSYGYTF	TGTGCCAGCTCACCCCAGAGAGGCAGCTATGGCTACACCTTC
TRBV6-5	TRBJ1-2	.	TRBD1	CASSRTGDYGYTF	TGTGCCAGCAGTCGGACAGGGGACTATGGCTACACCTTC
TRBV7-8	TRBJ1-1	.	.	CASSLIVANTEAFF	TGTGCCAGCAGCTTAATTGTGGCGAACACTGAAGCTTTCTTT
TRBV5-4	TRBJ1-1	.	.	CASSSVLSLNTEAFF	TGTGCCAGCAGCTCTGTTTTAAGCTTGAACACTGAAGCTTTCTTT
TRBV18	TRBJ1-2	.	.	CASSPANGKGYTF	TGTGCCAGCTCACCTGCTAACGGGAAAGGCTACACCTTC
TRBV11-2	TRBJ2-5	.	TRBD2	CASSLIAGGLETQYF	TGTGCCAGCAGCTTAATAGCGGGGGGCCTGGAGACCCAGTACTTC
TRBV7-9	TRBJ2-5	.	.	CASSLGSGRETQYF	TGTGCCAGCAGCTTAGGCTCAGGGCGAGAGACCCAGTACTTC
TRBV5-1	TRBJ1-1	.	TRBD1	CASSVTGGRTEAFF	TGCGCCAGCAGCGTGACAGGGGGCCGCACTGAAGCTTTCTTT
TRBV9	TRBJ2-7	.	TRBD2	CASSSRTSREQYF	TGTGCCAGCAGCTCTAGGACTAGCCGCGAGCAGTACTTC
TRBV6-5	TRBJ2-1	few	TRBD1	CASSPGQTYNEQFF	TGTGCCAGCAGCCCGGGACAGACCTACAATGAGCAGTTCTTC
TRBV9	TRBJ1-2	.	.	CASMSYSTYTF	TGTGCCAGCATGTCTTACAGTACCTACACCTTC
TRBV7-2	TRBJ1-2	.	TRBD1	CASSPQGGLEDTF	TGTGCCAGTTCCCCACAGGGGGGACTCGAGGACACCTTC
TRBV12-5	TRBJ1-2	.	.	CATTQVQPGNYGYTF	TGTGCTACCACCCAAGTACAGCCTGGTAACTATGGCTACACCTTC
TRBV7-2	TRBJ2-1	.	.	CASSLSGPEQFF	TGTGCCAGCAGCTTATCTGGCCCTGAGCAGTTCTTC
TRBV7-2	TRBJ2-7	few	TRBD1	CASSLGTGTYEQYF	TGTGCCAGCAGCTTGGGGACAGGTACTTACGAGCAGTACTTC
TRBV9	TRBJ1-2	.	.	CASSGGGPEAGYGYTF	TGTGCCAGCAGCGGGGGGGGGCCCGAAGCTGGCTATGGCTACACCTTC
TRBV25-1	TRBJ2-1	.	.	CASSTGGGNEQFF	TGTGCCAGCAGCACGGGGGGCGGGAATGAGCAGTTCTTC
TRBV30	TRBJ1-5	.	.	CAWSTGGRRDQPQHF	TGTGCCTGGAGTACGGGGGGGAGGAGGGACCAGCCCCAGCATTTT
TRBV6-5	TRBJ1-2	.	TRBD1	CASTGGNYGYTF	TGTGCCAGCACAGGGGGTAACTATGGCTACACCTTC
TRBV28	TRBJ2-5	.	.	CASSLPRQETQYF	TGTGCCAGCAGTCTGCCTAGGCAAGAGACCCAGTACTTC
TRBV30	TRBJ2-1	.	TRBD2	CAWTSGGWNEQFF	TGTGCCTGGACTAGCGGGGGGTGGAATGAGCAGTTCTTC
TRBV7-9	TRBJ1-3	.	.	CASSSTGQWNSLSGNTIYF	TGTGCCAGCAGCTCAACCGGACAGTGGAACTCTCTCTCTGGGAACACCATATATTTT
TRBV7-9	TRBJ2-7	.	TRBD2	CASSPERGGSSYEQYF	TGTGCCAGCAGCCCCGAGCGCGGGGGATCCTCCTACGAGCAGTACTTC
TRBV11-1	TRBJ2-2	.	.	CASSLVRTSQGTGELFF	TGTGCCAGCAGCTTAGTAAGGACTTCCCAGGGGACCGGGGAGCTGTTTTTT
TRBV2	TRBJ2-7	.	TRBD1	CASSDYDRVYEQYF	TGTGCCAGCAGTGATTACGACAGGGTCTACGAGCAGTACTTC
TRBV19	TRBJ2-3	.	.	CASSIVAGSTDTQYF	TGTGCCAGTAGTATAGTGGCGGGGAGCACAGATACGCAGTATTTT
TRBV19	TRBJ1-2	.	TRBD1	CASSITGGNYGYTF	TGTGCCAGTAGTATAACAGGGGGCAACTATGGCTACACCTTC
TRBV7-6	TRBJ2-3	.	.	CASSPDGPRSDTQYF	TGTGCCAGCAGCCCAGACGGCCCTAGGTCAGATACGCAGTATTTT
TRBV4-2	TRBJ1-1	once	.	CASSHTAAEAFF	TGTGCCAGCAGCCACACAGCCGCGGAAGCTTTCTTT
TRBV9	TRBJ2-2	few	TRBD2	CASSTSSGTKTGELFF	TGTGCCAGCAGCACATCATCCGGGACTAAAACCGGGGAGCTGTTTTTT
TRBV6-4	TRBJ2-7	.	.	CASSAPAFAASSYEQYF	TGTGCCAGCAGTGCCCCGGCTTTCGCAGCGAGCTCCTACGAGCAGTACTTC
TRBV9	TRBJ2-1	.	TRBD2	CASNLAGVNEQFF	TGTGCCAGCAACTTAGCGGGGGTAAATGAGCAGTTCTTC
TRBV25-1	TRBJ2-7	.	TRBD1	CASSDREGAYEQYF	TGTGCCAGCAGTGATAGAGAGGGGGCATACGAGCAGTACTTC
TRBV4-3	TRBJ1-1	.	.	CASSLGGGMNTEAFF	TGCGCCAGCAGCCTGGGCGGGGGTATGAACACTGAAGCTTTCTTT
TRBV10-3	TRBJ1-2	.	.	CAISDYMGGSGYGYTF	TGTGCCATCAGTGATTATATGGGGGGGAGTGGCTATGGCTACACCTTC
TRBV5-4	TRBJ1-2	.	TRBD1	CASSRDSSPVNYGYTF	TGTGCCAGCAGCAGGGACAGTTCCCCTGTTAACTATGGCTACACCTTC
TRBV5-5	TRBJ1-2	.	.	CASSQGFGGYTF	TGTGCCAGCAGCCAGGGTTTTGGTGGCTACACCTTC
TRBV2	TRBJ2-5	.	.	CAREDPGEAGEAQYF	TGTGCCAGAGAAGATCCCGGTGAAGCGGGTGAGGCCCAGTACTTC
TRBV5-1	TRBJ2-1	once	.	CASSLEPGQSQFF	TGCGCCAGCAGCTTGGAACCAGGCCAGTCGCAGTTCTTC